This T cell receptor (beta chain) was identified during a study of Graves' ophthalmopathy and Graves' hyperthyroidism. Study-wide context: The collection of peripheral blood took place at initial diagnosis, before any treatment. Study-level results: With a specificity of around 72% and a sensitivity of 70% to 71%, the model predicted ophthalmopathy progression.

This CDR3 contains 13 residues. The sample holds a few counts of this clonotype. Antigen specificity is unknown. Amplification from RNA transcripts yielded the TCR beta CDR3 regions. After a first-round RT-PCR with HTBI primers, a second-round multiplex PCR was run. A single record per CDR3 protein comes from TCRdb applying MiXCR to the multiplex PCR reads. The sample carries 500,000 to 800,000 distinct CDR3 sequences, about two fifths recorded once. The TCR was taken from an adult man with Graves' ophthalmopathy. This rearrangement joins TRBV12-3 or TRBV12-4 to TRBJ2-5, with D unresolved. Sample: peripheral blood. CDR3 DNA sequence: TGTGCTAGTGGCGCGAGGCTTCAAGAGACCCAGTACTTC. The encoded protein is CASGARLQETQYF.